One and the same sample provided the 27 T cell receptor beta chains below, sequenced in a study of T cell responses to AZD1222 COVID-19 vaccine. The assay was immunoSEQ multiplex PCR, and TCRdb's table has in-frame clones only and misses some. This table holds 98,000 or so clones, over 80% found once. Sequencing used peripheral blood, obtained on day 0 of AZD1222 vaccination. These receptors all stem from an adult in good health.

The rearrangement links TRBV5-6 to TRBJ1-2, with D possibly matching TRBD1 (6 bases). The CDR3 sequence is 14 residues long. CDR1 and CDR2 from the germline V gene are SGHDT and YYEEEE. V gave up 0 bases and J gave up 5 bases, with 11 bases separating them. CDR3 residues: CASSLGGAGYGYTF. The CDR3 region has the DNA TGTGCCAGCAGCTTGGGGGGGGCGGGGTATGGCTACACCTTC.

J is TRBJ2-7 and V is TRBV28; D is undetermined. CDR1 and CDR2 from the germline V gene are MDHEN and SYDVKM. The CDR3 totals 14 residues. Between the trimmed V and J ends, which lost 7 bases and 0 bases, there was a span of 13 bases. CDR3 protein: CASNRAANSYEQYF. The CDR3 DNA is TGTGCCAGCAATCGGGCAGCAAACTCCTACGAGCAGTACTTC.

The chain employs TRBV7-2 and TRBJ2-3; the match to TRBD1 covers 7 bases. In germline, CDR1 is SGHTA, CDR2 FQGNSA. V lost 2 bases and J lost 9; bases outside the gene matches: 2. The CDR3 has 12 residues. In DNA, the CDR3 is TGTGCCAGCAGCTTAATGGGACAGACGCAGTATTTT. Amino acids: CASSLMGQTQYF.

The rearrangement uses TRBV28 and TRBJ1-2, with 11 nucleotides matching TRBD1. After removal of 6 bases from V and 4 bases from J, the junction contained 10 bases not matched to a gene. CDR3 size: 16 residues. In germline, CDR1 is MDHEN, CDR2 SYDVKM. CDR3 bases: TGTGCCAGCAGCACCCAAGGACAGGGGGCGCGCTATGGCTACACCTTC. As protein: CASSTQGQGARYGYTF.

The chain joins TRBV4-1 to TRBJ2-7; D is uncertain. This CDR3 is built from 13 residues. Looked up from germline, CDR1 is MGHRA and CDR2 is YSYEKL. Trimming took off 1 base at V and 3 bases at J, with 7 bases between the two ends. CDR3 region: CASSQGPYYEQYF. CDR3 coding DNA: TGCGCCAGCAGCCAAGGCCCCTACTACGAGCAGTACTTC.

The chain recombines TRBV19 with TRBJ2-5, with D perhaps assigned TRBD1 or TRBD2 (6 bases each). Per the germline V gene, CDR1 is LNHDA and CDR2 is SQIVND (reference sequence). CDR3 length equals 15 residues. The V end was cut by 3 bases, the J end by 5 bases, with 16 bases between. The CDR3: CASSMVPEGEETQYF. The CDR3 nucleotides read TGTGCCAGTAGTATGGTCCCGGAGGGGGAGGAGACCCAGTACTTC.

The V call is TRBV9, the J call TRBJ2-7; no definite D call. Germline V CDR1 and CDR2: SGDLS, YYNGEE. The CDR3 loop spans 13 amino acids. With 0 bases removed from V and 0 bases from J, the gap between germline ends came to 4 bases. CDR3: CASSVEDSYEQYF. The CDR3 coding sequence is TGTGCCAGCAGCGTAGAGGACTCCTACGAGCAGTACTTC.

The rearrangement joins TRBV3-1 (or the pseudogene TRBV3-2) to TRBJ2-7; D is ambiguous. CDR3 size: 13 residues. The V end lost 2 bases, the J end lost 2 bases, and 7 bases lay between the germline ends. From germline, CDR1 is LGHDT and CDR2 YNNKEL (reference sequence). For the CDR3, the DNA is TGTGCCAGCAGCCAACCCCCTACCTACGAGCAGTACTTC. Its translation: CASSQPPTYEQYF.

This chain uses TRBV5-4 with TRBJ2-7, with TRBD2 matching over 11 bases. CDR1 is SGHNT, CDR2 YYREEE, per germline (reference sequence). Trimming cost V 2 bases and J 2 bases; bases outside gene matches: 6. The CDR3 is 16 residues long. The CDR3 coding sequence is TGTGCCAGCAGCTTCCTAGCGGGAGGAACAACCTACGAGCAGTACTTC. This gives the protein CASSFLAGGTTYEQYF.

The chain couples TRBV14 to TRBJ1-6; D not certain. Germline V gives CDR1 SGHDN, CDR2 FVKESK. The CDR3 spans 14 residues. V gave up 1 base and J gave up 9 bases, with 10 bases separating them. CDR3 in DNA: TGTGCCAGCAGCCAAGGCTCCCCGTTTTCACCCCTCCACTTT. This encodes CASSQGSPFSPLHF.

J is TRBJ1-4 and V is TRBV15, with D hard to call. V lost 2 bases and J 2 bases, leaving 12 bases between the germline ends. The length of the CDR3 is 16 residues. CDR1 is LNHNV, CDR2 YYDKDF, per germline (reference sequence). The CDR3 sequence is CATSRRRASTNEKLFF. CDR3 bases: TGTGCCACCAGCAGAAGGAGGGCAAGCACTAATGAAAAACTGTTTTTT.

CDR3 protein: CARKNTEAFF. The CDR3, as DNA: TGTGCCAGAAAGAACACTGAAGCTTTCTTT. V and J are TRBV21-1 and TRBJ1-1. TRBV21-1 is classified as a pseudogene. The length of the CDR3 is 10 residues.

The CDR3 loop is CASSLEVENEQYF. Here the CDR3 DNA reads TGTGCCAGCAGCTTAGAAGTGGAGAACGAGCAGTACTTC. The chain uses TRBV11-2 and TRBJ2-7; D unresolved. The V and J ends lost 0 bases and 5 bases respectively, with 8 bases between them. CDR3 length: 13 amino acids. The germline CDR1 and CDR2 sequences are SGHAT and FQNNGV.

CDR3 coding DNA: TGTGCCAGCAGTTACGAATCGACAGGGAGTTATGGCTACACCTTC. Translation gives CASSYESTGSYGYTF. This chain connects TRBV6-6 to TRBJ1-2; 7 bases fit TRBD1. This CDR3 spans 15 amino acids. Germline V gene data show CDR1 as MNHNY and CDR2 as SVGAGI (reference sequence). The junction had 8 bases not matched to a gene; V was cut back by 2 bases and J by 5 bases.

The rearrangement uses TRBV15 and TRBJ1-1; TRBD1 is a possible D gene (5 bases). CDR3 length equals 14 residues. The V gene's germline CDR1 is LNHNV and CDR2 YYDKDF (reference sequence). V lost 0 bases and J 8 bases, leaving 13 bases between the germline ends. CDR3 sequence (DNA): TGTGCCACCAGCAGAGATTTAGGGGCCTACGAAGCTTTCTTT. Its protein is CATSRDLGAYEAFF.

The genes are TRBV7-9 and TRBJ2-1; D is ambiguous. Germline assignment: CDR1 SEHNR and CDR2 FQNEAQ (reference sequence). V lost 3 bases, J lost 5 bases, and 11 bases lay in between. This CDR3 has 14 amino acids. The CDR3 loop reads CASSFFTTNNEQFF. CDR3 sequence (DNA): TGTGCCAGCAGCTTCTTTACTACCAACAATGAGCAGTTCTTC.

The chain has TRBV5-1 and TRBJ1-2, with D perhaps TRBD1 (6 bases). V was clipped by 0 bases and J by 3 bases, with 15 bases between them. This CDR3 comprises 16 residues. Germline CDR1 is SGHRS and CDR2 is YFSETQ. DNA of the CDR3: TGCGCCAGCAGCTTGGCCCGGGGGGCAAGGGACTATGGCTACACCTTC. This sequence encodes CASSLARGARDYGYTF. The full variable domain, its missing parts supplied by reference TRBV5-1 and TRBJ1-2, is KAGVTQTPRYLIKTRGQQVTLSCSPISGHRSVSWYQQTPGQGLQFLFEYFSETQRNKGNFPGRFSGRQFSNSRSEMNVSTLELGDSALYLCASSLARGARDYGYTFGSGTRLTVV.

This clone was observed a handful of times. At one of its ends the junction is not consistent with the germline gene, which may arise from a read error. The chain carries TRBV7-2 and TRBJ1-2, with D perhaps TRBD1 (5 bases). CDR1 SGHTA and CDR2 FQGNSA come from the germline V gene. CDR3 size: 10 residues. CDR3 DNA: TGTGCCAGCAGCCCCCGGGGCCTATCCTTC. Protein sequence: CASSPRGLSF. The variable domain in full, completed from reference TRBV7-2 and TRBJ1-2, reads GAGVSQSPSNKVTEKGKDVELRCDPISGHTALYWYRQSLGQGLEFLIYFQGNSAPDKSGLPSDRFSAERTGGSVSTLTIQRTQQEDSAVYLCASSPRGLSFGSGTRLTVV.

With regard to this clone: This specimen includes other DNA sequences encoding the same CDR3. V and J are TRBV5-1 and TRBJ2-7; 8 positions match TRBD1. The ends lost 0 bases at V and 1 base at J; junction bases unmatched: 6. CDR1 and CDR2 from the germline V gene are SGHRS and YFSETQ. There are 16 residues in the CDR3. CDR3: CASSLAKGQVSYEQYF. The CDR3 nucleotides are TGCGCCAGCAGCTTGGCCAAGGGACAGGTTTCCTACGAGCAGTACTTC.

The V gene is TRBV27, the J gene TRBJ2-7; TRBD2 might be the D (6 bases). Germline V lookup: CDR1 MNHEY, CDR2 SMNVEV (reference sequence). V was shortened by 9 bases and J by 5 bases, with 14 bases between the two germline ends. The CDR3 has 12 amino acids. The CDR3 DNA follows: TGTGCCAGTGCTCACGGGAGCCACGAGCAGTACTTC. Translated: CASAHGSHEQYF.

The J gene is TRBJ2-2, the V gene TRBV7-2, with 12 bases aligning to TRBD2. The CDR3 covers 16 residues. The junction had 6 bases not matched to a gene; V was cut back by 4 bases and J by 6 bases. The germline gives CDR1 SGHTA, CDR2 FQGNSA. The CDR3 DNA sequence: TGTGCCAGCAGCTCTAGACTAGCGGGAGTAGCCGGGGAGCTGTTTTTT. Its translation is CASSSRLAGVAGELFF.

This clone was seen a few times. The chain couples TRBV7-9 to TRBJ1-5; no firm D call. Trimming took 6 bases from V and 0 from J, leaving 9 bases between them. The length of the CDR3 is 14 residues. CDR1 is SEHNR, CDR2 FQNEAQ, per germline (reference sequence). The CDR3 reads CASSLSSSNQPQHF. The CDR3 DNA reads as TGTGCCAGCAGTCTTTCCTCTAGCAATCAGCCCCAGCATTTT.

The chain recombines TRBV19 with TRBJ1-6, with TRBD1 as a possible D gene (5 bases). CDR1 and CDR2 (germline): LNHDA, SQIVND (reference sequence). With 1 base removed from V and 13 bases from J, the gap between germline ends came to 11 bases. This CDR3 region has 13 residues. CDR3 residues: CASSIGAGTPLHF. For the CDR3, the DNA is TGTGCCAGTAGTATAGGTGCAGGGACGCCCCTCCACTTT.

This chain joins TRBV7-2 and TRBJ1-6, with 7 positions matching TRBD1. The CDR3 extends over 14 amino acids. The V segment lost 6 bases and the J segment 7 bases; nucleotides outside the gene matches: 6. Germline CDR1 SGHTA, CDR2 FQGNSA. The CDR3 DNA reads TGTGCCAGCAGACGAGGGACAGAAAATTCACCCCTCCACTTT. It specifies CASRRGTENSPLHF. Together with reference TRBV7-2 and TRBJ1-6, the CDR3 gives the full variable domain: GAGVSQSPSNKVTEKGKDVELRCDPISGHTALYWYRQSLGQGLEFLIYFQGNSAPDKSGLPSDRFSAERTGGSVSTLTIQRTQQEDSAVYLCASRRGTENSPLHFGNGTRLTVT.

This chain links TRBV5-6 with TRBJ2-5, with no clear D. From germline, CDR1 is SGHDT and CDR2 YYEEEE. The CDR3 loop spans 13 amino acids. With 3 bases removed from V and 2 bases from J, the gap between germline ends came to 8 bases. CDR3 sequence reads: CASSSREQETQYF. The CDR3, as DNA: TGTGCCAGCAGCTCGCGTGAACAAGAGACCCAGTACTTC.

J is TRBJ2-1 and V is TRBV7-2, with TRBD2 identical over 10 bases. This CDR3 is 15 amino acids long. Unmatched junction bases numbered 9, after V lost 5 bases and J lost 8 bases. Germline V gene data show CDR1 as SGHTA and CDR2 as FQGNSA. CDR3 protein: CASSLSGRAGDEQFF. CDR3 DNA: TGTGCCAGCAGCCTCAGCGGGAGGGCCGGAGATGAGCAGTTCTTC.

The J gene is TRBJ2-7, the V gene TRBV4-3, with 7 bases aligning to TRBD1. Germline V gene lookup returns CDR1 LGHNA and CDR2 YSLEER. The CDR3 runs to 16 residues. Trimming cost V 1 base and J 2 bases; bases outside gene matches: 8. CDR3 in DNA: TGCGCCAGCAGCCAAGGATTACCGGGACAGACCTACGAGCAGTACTTC. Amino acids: CASSQGLPGQTYEQYF.